Listed below are T cell receptor beta chains from one sample, sequenced in a study of hypomethylating agent response in myelodysplastic syndrome. Data came from immunoSEQ multiplex PCR; TCRdb stores just in-frame clones and leaves some out. The sample has 4,500 to 5,500 clones, over 70% seen once. The source was bone marrow, collected before or after starting hypomethylating agent treatment for myelodysplastic syndrome (not recorded which). These receptors all come from a human donor with myelodysplastic syndrome. Each CDR3 is given with its conserved first and last residue. Fields, in order: V gene, J gene, clone size, D gene, CDR3 DNA, CDR3 protein. The D gene is left open where the match is weak. Expanded clones are given a class, and other clones once, few, many or no size at all.

>TRBV4-3|TRBJ1-6|NA|NA
TGCGCCAGCAGCCAAGAGTCGGGTGTTAATTCACCCCTCCACTTT
CASSQESGVNSPLHF
>TRBV28|TRBJ1-3|NA|NA
TGTGCCAGCAGTTCAGCTAAGAGTAAGAACACCATATATTTT
CASSSAKSKNTIYF
>TRBV19|TRBJ1-5|NA|NA
TGTGCCACCCTCCCCCAGGAACAAGGGGGTTACAATCAGCCCCAGCATTTT
CATLPQEQGGYNQPQHF
>TRBV14|TRBJ1-4|NA|TRBD1
TGTGCCAGCAGCCAGGGGTCGGAGGCGGCAGGGGGTAATGAAAAACTGTTTTTT
CASSQGSEAAGGNEKLFF
>TRBV5-1|TRBJ2-1|NA|NA
TGCGCCAGCAGCCCCCGCCCGGGGAACCCATCTGTCGGTGAGCAGTTCTTC
CASSPRPGNPSVGEQFF
>TRBV4-1|TRBJ1-2|NA|NA
TGCGCCAGCAGCGAGCCACGGAACTATGGCTACACCTTC
CASSEPRNYGYTF
>TRBV7-8|TRBJ1-6|NA|NA
TGTGCCAGCAGCTTAGCGCTTCTCGGGACCACGAGGTCACCCCTCCACTTT
CASSLALLGTTRSPLHF
>TRBV6-6|TRBJ2-5|NA|NA
TGTGCCAGCACCCCCGGGCTAGGGTTAGAGACCCAGTACTTC
CASTPGLGLETQYF
>TRBV12-5|TRBJ1-4|NA|NA
TGTGCTAGTGCCCCGGGACCGGGAGGTGAAAAACTGTTTTTT
CASAPGPGGEKLFF
>TRBV10-3|TRBJ1-4|once|NA
TGTGCCATCAGTGACATGGGCGAAAAACTGTTTTTT
CAISDMGEKLFF
>TRBV7-2|TRBJ2-7|NA|TRBD2
TGTGCCAGCAGCTTTAGCGGGGACTACTACGAGCAGTACTTC
CASSFSGDYYEQYF
>TRBV18|TRBJ1-1|NA|NA
TGTGCCAGCTCAGTGTCGGGGGCCCCTGCCTGGAAGAACACTGAAGCTTTCTTT
CASSVSGAPAWKNTEAFF
>TRBV5-1|TRBJ2-3|NA|NA
TGCGCCAGCAGCTTGAGGGGGGGTGGCACAGATACGCAGTATTTT
CASSLRGGGTDTQYF
>TRBV9|TRBJ1-2|NA|NA
TGTGCCAGCAGCCCACGGGACACCTCGGGATATGGCTACACCTTC
CASSPRDTSGYGYTF
>TRBV12-5|TRBJ2-7|NA|NA
TGTGCTAGTGGCTACCCAGGGTACGAGCAGTACTTC
CASGYPGYEQYF
>TRBV9|TRBJ1-5|NA|NA
TGTGCCAGCAGCGAACAGGGCTACAATCAGCCCCAGCATTTT
CASSEQGYNQPQHF
>TRBV7-2|TRBJ2-5|NA|NA
TGTGCCAGCAGCTTAGTGGGTGGGATGGAGACCCAGTACTTC
CASSLVGGMETQYF
>TRBV25-1|TRBJ1-1|NA|NA
TGTGCCAGCAGCCTAGGGTCCTCGAACACTGAAGCTTTCTTT
CASSLGSSNTEAFF
>TRBV5-8|TRBJ1-2|NA|NA
TGTGCCAGCAGCTGGGGTTCCTATGGCTACACCTTC
CASSWGSYGYTF
>TRBV11-2|TRBJ1-4|NA|NA
TGTGCCAGCAGCCAGGACGGTCTCAAAGAAAAACTGTTTTTT
CASSQDGLKEKLFF
>TRBV19|TRBJ1-5|NA|NA
TGTGCCAGTAGCCCCCTCAATCAGCCCCAGCATTTT
CASSPLNQPQHF
>TRBV30|TRBJ2-7|NA|NA
TGTGCCTGGAGTGTACCCCCCCTCCCCTACGAGCAGTACTTC
CAWSVPPLPYEQYF
>TRBV25-1|TRBJ1-4|NA|TRBD1
TGTGCCAGCAGTGCCGCGAGACAGGGGAGACGTGAAAAACTGTTTTTT
CASSAARQGRREKLFF
>TRBV7-2|TRBJ2-3|NA|NA
TGTGCCAGCAGTCAGGGTTCAGATACGCAGTATTTT
CASSQGSDTQYF
>TRBV6-5|TRBJ2-7|NA|NA
TGTGCCAGCAGTTATTCCAGTCCTAGGAAGCAGTACTTC
CASSYSSPRKQYF
>TRBV9|TRBJ1-3|NA|NA
TGTGCCAGCAGCAAGTACAATGTAGAGGGAAACACCATATATTTT
CASSKYNVEGNTIYF
>TRBV21-1|TRBJ2-2|NA|NA
TGTGCCACCCCACAGGGGGCGCTTCCGAGGGCCGGGGAGCTGTTTTTT
CATPQGALPRAGELFF
>TRBV5-4|TRBJ1-1|NA|NA
TGTGCCAGCAGCCTCCAACAGAACACTGAAGCTTTCTTT
CASSLQQNTEAFF
>TRBV6-4|TRBJ1-2|NA|TRBD1
TGTGCCAGCAGTGGCTCGGGACAGGGGTTTGGCTACACCTTC
CASSGSGQGFGYTF
>TRBV2|TRBJ1-5|few|NA
TGTGCCAGCAGTGGAGACGGCCGCAATCAGCCCCAGCATTTT
CASSGDGRNQPQHF
>TRBV30|TRBJ1-5|NA|NA
TGTGCCTGGAGTGTACGGGGATATCAGCCCCAGCATTTT
CAWSVRGYQPQHF
>TRBV5-1|TRBJ1-3|NA|NA
TGCGCCAGCAGCTTGTCCGGGGGCGAGGACACCATATATTTT
CASSLSGGEDTIYF
>TRBV5-1|TRBJ2-1|NA|NA
TGCGCCAGCCGGGAAGATAACAATGAGCAGTTCTTC
CASREDNNEQFF
>TRBV2|TRBJ2-2|NA|TRBD1
TGTGCCAGCAGTGACCAGGGGGTACCGAACACCGGGGAGCTGTTTTTT
CASSDQGVPNTGELFF
>TRBV12-5|TRBJ1-2|NA|TRBD1
TGTGCTAGTGGTTTGGTCCCAGGGGGCAAGATGCCCGATGGCTACACCTTC
CASGLVPGGKMPDGYTF
>TRBV7-6|TRBJ2-5|NA|NA
TGTGCCAGCAGCTTAGGACAGGTTCAAGAGACCCAGTACTTC
CASSLGQVQETQYF
>TRBV6-5|TRBJ1-6|NA|NA
TGTGCCAGCACCCAGGGGAATGGCTCACCCCTCCACTTT
CASTQGNGSPLHF
>TRBV6-6|TRBJ1-2|NA|TRBD1
TGTGCCAGCAGTCTAGGGACAGGGGGCTCTAATGGCTACACCTTC
CASSLGTGGSNGYTF
>TRBV19|TRBJ1-5|NA|NA
TGTGCCAGTAGAACCGAAGCCCAGAATCAGCCCCAGCATTTT
CASRTEAQNQPQHF
>TRBV5-1|TRBJ1-2|NA|NA
TGCGCCAGCCGGGGTCCCTATGGCTACACCTTC
CASRGPYGYTF
>TRBV5-6|TRBJ2-1|once|TRBD2
TGTGCCAGCAGCTTGCTGGACCAGCGGGGAGTTTACAATGAGCAGTTCTTC
CASSLLDQRGVYNEQFF
>TRBV5-4|TRBJ2-7|NA|NA
TGTGCCAGCACCCTGCAGGGTGGCCCCTACGAGCAGTACTTC
CASTLQGGPYEQYF
>TRBV5-1|TRBJ1-5|NA|NA
TGCGCCAGCCTGAAACATTCCAATCAGCCCCAGCATTTT
CASLKHSNQPQHF
>TRBV30|TRBJ1-6|NA|NA
TGTGCCTGGAGTTCGAACAGCAATTCACCCCTCCACTTT
CAWSSNSNSPLHF
>TRBV6-5|TRBJ1-5|few|TRBD1
TGTGCCAGCAGCGGGACAGGAAATCAGCCCCAGCATTTT
CASSGTGNQPQHF
>TRBV4-1|TRBJ2-5|NA|TRBD2
TGCGCCAGCAGCCAACTAGCGGGGGGGCAAGAGACCCAGTACTTC
CASSQLAGGQETQYF
>TRBV29-1|TRBJ1-5|NA|TRBD1
TGCAGCGCCTCACAGGGGGGCAATCAGCCCCAGCATTTT
CSASQGGNQPQHF
>TRBV15|TRBJ2-4|NA|TRBD1
TGTGCCACCAGCAGAGATCCCGGGACAGGGGACATTCAGTACTTC
CATSRDPGTGDIQYF
>TRBV7-8|TRBJ1-5|few|NA
TGTGCCAGCAGCTTAGATCGCCAGCCCCAGCATTTT
CASSLDRQPQHF
>TRBV29-1|TRBJ2-1|NA|TRBD1
TGCAGCGTTGAGAGTATTTGGCAGGGGGCCAACAATGAGCAGTTCTTC
CSVESIWQGANNEQFF
>TRBV28|TRBJ1-4|NA|NA
TGTGCCAGCAGTGGGGACGGTTCCTTTAATGAAAAACTGTTTTTT
CASSGDGSFNEKLFF
>TRBV7-6|TRBJ1-1|NA|NA
TGTGCCAGCAGCTCACGCAGCGGGGTGAACACTGAAGCTTTCTTT
CASSSRSGVNTEAFF